The next 22 T cell receptor beta chains were all read from a single sample in a study of blood T cells in healthy people across ages. Primers used in a second PCR of about 6 to 11 cycles were a sample-barcoded 5' primer and a J-beta primer mix. Each CDR3 protein is one row after TCRdb ran MiXCR on the 5' RACE reads. Of 1.5 million to 2 million distinct CDR3 sequences listed, under 30% were seen once; the top ten hold roughly 8%. The sample comprised blood. The receptors were sampled from a woman in her 30s in good health.

The chain links TRBV7-3 to TRBJ2-2; D is unclear. Trimming left V 6 bases short and J 6 bases short, with 11 bases between. The CDR3 runs to 13 residues. Per germline, CDR1 SGHTA and CDR2 FQGTGA. The CDR3 DNA is TGTGCCAGCAGTGGCGCTGTCCCCGGGGAGCTGTTTTTT. Its protein product is CASSGAVPGELFF.

On this clonotype: This may come from a read error, since a much larger clone is one base off. Lacking the conserved final phenylalanine or tryptophan, this CDR3 likely reflects a read error. This chain uses TRBV29-1 with TRBJ2-5; D is uncertain. Per germline, CDR1 SQVTM and CDR2 ANQGSEA. The CDR3 loop spans 11 amino acids. Trimming removed 6 bases from V and 3 bases from J, with 8 bases in between. The CDR3 protein is CSVAYKETQYC. For the CDR3, the DNA is TGCAGCGTCGCCTACAAAGAGACCCAGTACTGC.

The chain links TRBV12-3 or TRBV12-4 to TRBJ2-7; D not resolved. The CDR3 loop spans 15 amino acids. Trimming removed 4 bases from V and 5 bases from J, with 18 bases in between. CDR3 sequence: CASSSQLQRAHEQYF. CDR3 bases: TGTGCCAGCAGTTCCCAGCTCCAACGGGCCCACGAGCAGTACTTC.

V and J are TRBV5-4 and TRBJ2-4; TRBD2 matches 11 bases. This CDR3 contains 17 residues. The germline V gene has CDR1 SGHNT and CDR2 YYREEE (reference sequence). The J segment lost 9 bases and the V segment lost 3 bases, leaving 14 bases of the junction unmatched. This CDR3 reads CASSSPTSGGGRGIQYF. The CDR3 nucleotides are TGTGCCAGCAGCTCCCCCACTAGCGGGGGCGGGCGGGGCATTCAGTACTTC.

This rearrangement joins TRBV5-1 to TRBJ1-2; D might be TRBD1 (5 bases). The CDR3 covers 15 residues. From germline, CDR1 is SGHRS and CDR2 YFSETQ. V gave up 5 bases and J gave up 8 bases, with 22 bases separating them. The CDR3 region has the DNA TGCGCCAGCAGGGCGGCGGAGGGGATCGGTGAGGGCTACACCTTC. Translated, it gives CASRAAEGIGEGYTF.

The chain combines TRBV20-1 with TRBJ1-1; 7 nucleotides match TRBD1. The V segment lost 4 bases and the J segment 3 bases; nucleotides outside the gene matches: 17. There are 17 residues in the CDR3. Germline V gene sequence: CDR1 DFQATT, CDR2 SNEGSKA (reference sequence). The CDR3 DNA follows: TGCAGTGCTACCGAGGAGGGGGCGAATAGATTGGACACTGAAGCTTTCTTT. It is translated as CSATEEGANRLDTEAFF.

This clonotype was seen at least ten times. The chain joins TRBV9 to TRBJ1-2; 8 bases agree with TRBD1. The germline V gene encodes CDR1 SGDLS and CDR2 YYNGEE. V lost 4 bases and J lost 1; bases outside the gene matches: 3. CDR3 length equals 14 residues. The DNA for the CDR3 is TGTGCCAGCAGCAAACAGGGGGGTAACTATGGCTACACCTTC. This codes for CASSKQGGNYGYTF.

The rearrangement uses TRBV11-2 and TRBJ1-1, with 9 nucleotides matching TRBD1. The germline V gene encodes CDR1 SGHAT and CDR2 FQNNGV. The junction had 8 bases not matched to a gene; V was cut back by 5 bases and J by 1 base. This CDR3 region has 16 residues. CDR3 loop: CASSPTQTGGNTEAFF. The CDR3 DNA is TGTGCCAGCAGCCCCACACAGACAGGGGGGAACACTGAAGCTTTCTTT.

In its sample, this clonotype was seen a few times. This chain links TRBV11-1 with TRBJ2-7; TRBD1 might be the D (5 bases). The CDR3 totals 15 residues. V was clipped by 1 base and J by 3 bases, with 13 bases between them. CDR1 and CDR2 from the germline V gene are SGHAT and FQDESV (reference sequence). CDR3 nucleotide sequence: TGTGCCAGCAGCTTAGTGGACAACATAATCTACGAGCAGTACTTC. Its translation: CASSLVDNIIYEQYF.

This clonotype showed up just a few times. This chain connects TRBV7-2 to TRBJ2-1; D not certain. In germline, CDR1 is SGHTA, CDR2 FQGNSA. CDR3 length equals 13 residues. V dropped 6 bases and J dropped 6 bases, with 12 bases sitting between them. CDR3 sequence: CASSIGAFNEQFF. The CDR3 DNA reads as TGTGCCAGCAGTATAGGAGCTTTCAATGAGCAGTTCTTC.

The J gene is TRBJ2-4, the V gene TRBV5-1; TRBD2 matches at 15 bases. The end of the DNA is better explained by TRBJ2-5, so the J call may be wrong. CDR1 is SGHRS, CDR2 YFSETQ, per germline. The CDR3 length is 18 residues. Here the CDR3 reads CASSFTGTSGGLQETQYF. CDR3 DNA: TGCGCCAGCAGTTTCACCGGGACTAGCGGGGGGCTCCAAGAGACCCAGTACTTC.

This clonotype was counted between two and nine times. This chain uses TRBV7-8 with TRBJ2-1, with 11 bases lining up with TRBD2. V shed 2 bases and J 2 bases; nucleotides not matched to a gene: 8. Per the germline V gene, CDR1 is SGHVS and CDR2 is FQNEAQ. This CDR3 is 18 amino acids long. The CDR3 reads CASSLNIFSGRAYNEQFF. CDR3 nucleotides: TGTGCCAGCAGCTTAAATATATTTAGCGGGAGGGCCTACAATGAGCAGTTCTTC.

V and J are TRBV24-1 and TRBJ2-5; 8 positions agree with TRBD2. The V and J ends lost 4 bases and 5 bases, in that order; junction bases with no gene match: 11. Germline CDR1 KGHDR, CDR2 SFDVKD. This CDR3 region has 16 residues. The CDR3 is CATSDTSGTSLETQYF. In DNA form, the CDR3 reads TGTGCCACCAGTGACACTAGCGGAACCTCTCTGGAGACCCAGTACTTC.

In its sample, this clonotype was seen many times. The chain couples TRBV7-2 to TRBJ1-5; the D is unclear. Germline CDR1 is SGHTA and CDR2 is FQGNSA. The CDR3 length is 13 residues. Trimming took off 2 bases at V and 4 bases at J, with 6 bases between the two ends. As DNA, the CDR3 is TGTGCCAGCAGCTTATGGGAGAATCAGCCCCAGCATTTT. The encoded protein is CASSLWENQPQHF.

This clonotype showed up many times. The chain is built from TRBV7-9 and TRBJ2-1; 8 nucleotides line up with TRBD2. Per germline, CDR1 SEHNR and CDR2 FQNEAQ (reference sequence). The CDR3 consists of 15 residues. With 4 bases clipped from V and 8 bases from J, the junction kept 10 bases outside the gene matches. The CDR3 loop is CASSSLDGRADEQFF. DNA of the CDR3: TGTGCCAGCAGCTCGCTGGACGGGAGGGCCGATGAGCAGTTCTTC.

V is TRBV6-5 and J is TRBJ2-1; D gene unclear. CDR1 MNHEY and CDR2 SVGAGI come from the germline V gene. The CDR3 has 16 residues. Deletions cut 6 bases from V and 0 bases from J, with 15 bases between. The CDR3 is CASSEFKRSSYNEQFF. In nucleotides, the CDR3 is TGTGCCAGCAGCGAGTTCAAGAGGAGCTCCTACAATGAGCAGTTCTTC.

This clonotype was seen only a few times. The chain recombines TRBV28 with TRBJ1-1; no firm D call. The CDR3 spans 11 residues. The V end was cut by 2 bases, the J end by 9 bases, with 7 bases between. Germline CDR1 is MDHEN and CDR2 is SYDVKM. CDR3 residues: CASSLQLKAFF. The CDR3 DNA reads TGTGCCAGCAGTTTACAACTAAAAGCTTTCTTT.

The chain combines TRBV28 with TRBJ2-5, with D perhaps matching TRBD1 (7 bases). The CDR3 runs 16 residues. The V end lost 9 bases, the J end lost 1 base, and 21 bases lay between the germline ends. CDR1 is MDHEN and CDR2 is SYDVKM in the germline V gene. CDR3: CASLEVRQGLQETQYF. DNA for the CDR3: TGTGCCAGTTTGGAGGTTCGACAGGGACTCCAAGAGACCCAGTACTTC.

This clonotype came up many times. The chain carries TRBV5-5 and TRBJ2-6; D is perhaps TRBD2 (5 bases). Trimming cost V 4 bases and J 0 bases, with 17 bases left between them. Germline values: CDR1 SGHKS, CDR2 YYEKEE (reference sequence). The CDR3 has 18 amino acids. The CDR3 DNA follows: TGTGCCAGCAGCCGTTCATGGGGAGAAGGCTCTGGGGCCAACGTCCTGACTTTC. Protein sequence: CASSRSWGEGSGANVLTF.

Points on this clonotype: Sequence at one end of the junction differs from germline and may be a read error. The chain joins TRBV3-1 to TRBJ2-7; D not resolved. This CDR3 is 14 amino acids long. Germline CDR1 is LGHDT and CDR2 is YNNKEL (reference sequence). The CDR3 spells CASNQGSGLYEQYF. The CDR3 region has the DNA TGTGCCAGCAACCAAGGGTCCGGCCTCTACGAGCAGTACTTC.

The rearrangement joins TRBV7-9 to TRBJ2-1, with a tentative D call TRBD1 (6 bases). This CDR3 has 14 amino acids. V shed 5 bases and J shed 6 bases, with 14 bases lying between them. The germline CDR1 and CDR2 sequences are SEHNR and FQNEAQ (reference sequence). CDR3 protein: CASSEGSRGNEQFF. The CDR3 nucleotides are TGTGCCAGCAGCGAGGGGTCCAGGGGCAATGAGCAGTTCTTC.

As DNA, the CDR3 is TGCAGTGCTGGGACTAGCTGGAGATACAATGAGCAGTACTTC. Translated, it gives CSAGTSWRYNEQYF. J is TRBJ2-4 and V is TRBV20-1; 9 nucleotides align to TRBD2. The trim removed 5 bases at V and 13 bases at J, leaving 15 bases unmatched. CDR1 and CDR2 (germline): DFQATT, SNEGSKA (reference sequence). CDR3 length: 14 amino acids.